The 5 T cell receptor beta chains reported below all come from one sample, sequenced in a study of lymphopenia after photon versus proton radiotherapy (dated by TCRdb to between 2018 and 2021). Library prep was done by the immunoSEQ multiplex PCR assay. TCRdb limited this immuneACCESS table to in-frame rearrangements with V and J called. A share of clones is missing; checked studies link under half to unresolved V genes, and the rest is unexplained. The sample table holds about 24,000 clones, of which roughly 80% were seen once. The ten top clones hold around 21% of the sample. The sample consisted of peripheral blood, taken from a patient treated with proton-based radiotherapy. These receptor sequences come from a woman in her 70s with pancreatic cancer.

The CDR3 sequence is CASSQVRLIAGNTIYF. Written as DNA, the CDR3 is TGCGCCAGCAGCCAAGTCCGCTTGATTGCTGGAAACACCATATATTTT. V gene TRBV4-3 combines with J gene TRBJ1-3; no clear D. This CDR3 comprises 16 residues. The ends were cut back, 1 base at V and 2 bases at J, with 12 bases in the middle. CDR1 is LGHNA and CDR2 is YSLEER in the germline V gene.

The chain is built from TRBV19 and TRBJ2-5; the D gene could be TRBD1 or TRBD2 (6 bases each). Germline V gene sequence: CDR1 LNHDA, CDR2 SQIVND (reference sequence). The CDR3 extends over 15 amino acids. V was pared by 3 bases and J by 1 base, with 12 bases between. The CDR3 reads CASSIGGLAQETQYF. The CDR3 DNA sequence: TGTGCCAGTAGTATCGGGGGCTTAGCCCAAGAGACCCAGTACTTC.

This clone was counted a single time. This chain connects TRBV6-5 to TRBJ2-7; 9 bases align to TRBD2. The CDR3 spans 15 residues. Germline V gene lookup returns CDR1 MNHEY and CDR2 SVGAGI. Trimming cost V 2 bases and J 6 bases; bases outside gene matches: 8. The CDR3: CASSYGSSGNVEQYF. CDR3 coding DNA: TGTGCCAGCAGTTACGGGTCTAGCGGGAATGTCGAGCAGTACTTC.

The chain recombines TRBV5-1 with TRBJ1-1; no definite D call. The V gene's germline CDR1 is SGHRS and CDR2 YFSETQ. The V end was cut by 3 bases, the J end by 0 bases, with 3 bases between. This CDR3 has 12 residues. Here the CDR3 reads CASSSMNTEAFF. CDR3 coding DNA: TGCGCCAGCAGCTCGATGAACACTGAAGCTTTCTTT.

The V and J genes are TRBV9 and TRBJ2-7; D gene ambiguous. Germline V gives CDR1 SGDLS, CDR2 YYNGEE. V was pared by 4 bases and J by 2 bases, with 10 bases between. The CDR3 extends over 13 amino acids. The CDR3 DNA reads TGTGCCAGCAGCCTGGAACCCACCTACGAGCAGTACTTC. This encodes CASSLEPTYEQYF.